A selection of T cell receptor beta chains follows, all from one sample in a study of T cells expressing NK-cell markers. TCRdb reworked the 5' RACE reads into one entry per CDR3 protein, no DNA. The ten top clones account for 1.4%, within a sample of a few hundred thousand distinct CDR3 sequences. Sequencing was performed on blood T cells: a sorted CD56 or NKG2C T cell subset, CD4+ or CD8+ T cells, or bulk PBMC T cells (not recorded which). These receptors all come from a woman aged 50 to 60 in good health. CDR3s include the opening cysteine and the closing phenylalanine or tryptophan.

17 TRBJ2-1 TRBV7-2 CASSPSGRAGSYNEQFF
16 TRBJ2-7 TRBV29-1 CSVEDPFTGTGYEQYF
14 TRBJ2-5 TRBV29-1 CSVEGEGIGKTQYF
15 TRBJ2-5 TRBV11-2 CASSLVALMGETQYF
15 TRBJ2-1 TRBV7-8 CASSLASGRSDEQFF
18 TRBJ2-7 TRBV7-9 CASSLVLSGRGRFSSQYF
16 TRBJ2-3 TRBV4-1 CASSQDSAGVGDTQYF
14 TRBJ2-1 TRBV12-5 CASGQIRAYNEQFF
14 TRBJ1-3 TRBV10-2 CASSADRVRDTIYF
13 TRBJ1-5 TRBV6-4 CAKAPGEAQPQHF
15 TRBJ2-1 TRBV9 CASSGRGMSGTEQFF
16 TRBJ2-3 TRBV7-9 CASSPATFRSTDTQYF
14 TRBJ2-5 TRBV9 CASSGASGRATQYF
13 TRBJ1-1 TRBV27 CASSEGAEWEAFF
16 TRBJ2-7 TRBV6-2/TRBV6-3 CASAGLTGTGIYEQYF
17 TRBJ2-2 TRBV7-6 CASISPRGAGVTGELFF
15 TRBJ2-7 TRBV6-6 CASSYLGTGYYEQYF
15 TRBJ2-7 TRBV7-9 CASSWTSGRHYEQYF
18 TRBJ2-3 TRBV20-1 CSAREPGLRRLSTDTQYF
13 TRBJ1-5 TRBV30 CAARTGFGQPQHF
13 TRBJ2-3 TRBV5-1 CASSIGPFDTQYF
15 TRBJ2-3 TRBV20-1 CSGVSIADPTDTQYF
15 TRBJ2-1 TRBV29-1 CSVGRWSGRNNEQFF
13 TRBJ2-5 TRBV30 CAWSETGLKTQYF
16 TRBJ1-1 TRBV5-1 CASSLGSGKGNTEAFF
12 TRBJ2-3 TRBV18 CASSPFTDTQYF
15 TRBJ2-7 TRBV21-1 CASSNGGRPPREQYF
12 TRBJ2-1 TRBV24-1 CATGRGTNEQFF
17 TRBJ1-5 TRBV19 CASRDLPTPYSNQPQHF
15 TRBJ2-7 TRBV5-1 CASSLITGTGTEQYF
12 TRBJ2-2 TRBV27 CASRKYTGELFF
14 TRBJ2-3 TRBV5-1 CASSLAGVGDTQYF
18 TRBJ2-5 TRBV5-4 CASSWGEGGINPQLTQYF